These 21 T cell receptor beta chains originate from one sample sequenced in a study of cytomegalovirus exposure and HLA in healthy donors. PCR amplification relied on 60 Vbeta primers (plus 13 Jbeta primers). Only in-frame clones appear in the TCRdb table, and some are missing; sequencing was by immunoSEQ multiplex PCR. The sample yields approximately 190,000 clones, 80% to 85% seen once. The sequenced material came from PBMCs. These receptors came from a man aged 35 to 55 in good health and CMV-seropositive.

V gene TRBV9 combines with J gene TRBJ2-3, with 8 bases lining up with TRBD2. V shed 1 base and J 1 base; nucleotides not matched to a gene: 5. Germline V gene sequence: CDR1 SGDLS, CDR2 YYNGEE. The length of the CDR3 is 16 residues. The CDR3 DNA follows: TGTGCCAGCAGCGTAACCAGCGGGAGCCGCACAGATACGCAGTATTTT. Translating gives CASSVTSGSRTDTQYF. The full variable domain, its missing parts supplied by reference TRBV9 and TRBJ2-3, is DSGVTQTPKHLITATGQRVTLRCSPRSGDLSVYWYQQSLDQGLQFLIQYYNGEERAKGNILERFSAQQFPDLHSELNLSSLELGDSALYFCASSVTSGSRTDTQYFGPGTRLTVL.

The rearrangement uses TRBV30 and TRBJ2-3, with D possibly matching TRBD1 (6 bases). The CDR3 totals 15 residues. CDR1 GTSNPN and CDR2 SVGIG come from the germline V gene (reference sequence). V shed 4 bases and J shed 2 bases, with 16 bases lying between them. This chain's CDR3 is CAWTPPGAYTDTQYF. The DNA for the CDR3 is TGTGCCTGGACCCCCCCAGGGGCCTACACAGATACGCAGTATTTT.

The chain joins TRBV7-9 to TRBJ2-7; TRBD1 might be the D (6 bases). The CDR3 consists of 17 residues. In germline, CDR1 is SEHNR, CDR2 FQNEAQ (reference sequence). V lost 0 bases, J lost 0 bases, and 15 bases lay in between. The CDR3 coding sequence is TGTGCCAGCAGCTTAGCCGCCACAGGGCACTCCTCCTACGAGCAGTACTTC. Translation gives CASSLAATGHSSYEQYF.

The J gene is TRBJ2-1, the V gene TRBV28; TRBD1 agrees at 7 bases. The CDR3 is 14 residues long. V lost 6 bases, J lost 8 bases, and 10 bases stayed unmatched. The germline V gene has CDR1 MDHEN and CDR2 SYDVKM. Written as DNA, the CDR3 is TGTGCCAGCAGCCGGGACAGAGTGCGCGATGAGCAGTTCTTC. Translation gives CASSRDRVRDEQFF.

V usage is TRBV9 and J usage is TRBJ1-1; TRBD1 is a possible D gene (5 bases). V was shortened by 4 bases and J by 4 bases, with 14 bases between the two germline ends. Germline V gene data show CDR1 as SGDLS and CDR2 as YYNGEE. The CDR3 extends over 14 amino acids. The CDR3 loop is CASSHLAGGTEAFF. The CDR3 nucleotides read TGTGCCAGCAGCCATCTTGCGGGGGGCACTGAAGCTTTCTTT.

The chain joins TRBV19 to TRBJ1-1; 7 bases are a match to TRBD1. Per germline, CDR1 LNHDA and CDR2 SQIVND (reference sequence). CDR3 size: 15 residues. V dropped 1 base and J dropped 5; count of bases not matched to a gene: 7. CDR3 amino acids: CASSIGGGGRTEAFF. CDR3 nucleotides: TGTGCCAGTAGTATAGGAGGAGGGGGCAGGACTGAAGCTTTCTTT. Full variable domain (outside the CDR3, taken from reference TRBV19 and TRBJ1-1): DGGITQSPKYLFRKEGQNVTLSCEQNLNHDAMYWYRQDPGQGLRLIYYSQIVNDFQKGDIAEGYSVSREKKESFPLTVTSAQKNPTAFYLCASSIGGGGRTEAFFGQGTRLTVV.

This sequence joins TRBV19 and TRBJ1-1; TRBD1 aligns across 7 bases. Per the germline V gene, CDR1 is LNHDA and CDR2 is SQIVND (reference sequence). This CDR3 spans 16 amino acids. V lost 4 bases and J lost 1; bases outside the gene matches: 9. DNA for the CDR3: TGTGCCAGTAGTAACCCGGGACAGTTATCGAACACTGAAGCTTTCTTT. Translating gives CASSNPGQLSNTEAFF.

V usage is TRBV30 and J usage is TRBJ1-1, with D possibly TRBD1 on 5 matching bases. The CDR3 is 14 residues long. V was pared by 2 bases and J by 6 bases, with 16 bases between. CDR1 is GTSNPN and CDR2 is SVGIG in the germline V gene (reference sequence). The CDR3 protein is CAWSRAAGGAEAFF. The CDR3 nucleotides are TGTGCCTGGAGTAGGGCGGCGGGAGGGGCTGAAGCTTTCTTT.

This chain joins TRBV6-5 and TRBJ1-2; the D gene is possibly TRBD1 (5 bases). This CDR3 has 14 residues. Trimming shortened V by 6 bases and J by 6 bases, and 17 bases separated the two germline ends. Germline V gene data show CDR1 as MNHEY and CDR2 as SVGAGI. CDR3 residues: CASSPSGLLDGYTF. CDR3 DNA: TGTGCCAGCAGCCCCTCAGGGTTGCTGGATGGCTACACCTTC.

The chain employs TRBV19 and TRBJ1-5; no reliable D call. This CDR3 is 14 amino acids long. CDR1 and CDR2 from the germline V gene are LNHDA and SQIVND (reference sequence). Deletions cut 1 base from V and 0 bases from J, with 4 bases between. CDR3 sequence (DNA): TGTGCCAGTAGTATAGCATCTAGCAATCAGCCCCAGCATTTT. Its protein is CASSIASSNQPQHF.

The rearrangement uses TRBV19 and TRBJ2-7; TRBD2 might be the D (6 bases). The V and J ends lost 4 bases and 3 bases respectively, with 16 bases between them. This CDR3 is 15 amino acids long. Germline values: CDR1 LNHDA, CDR2 SQIVND (reference sequence). As DNA, the CDR3 is TGTGCCAGTAGTAGCCCCTGGGCGGGGATCTACGAGCAGTACTTC. This translates into CASSSPWAGIYEQYF.

J is TRBJ2-7 and V is TRBV18; the D gene is possibly TRBD2 (6 bases). CDR3 length: 13 residues. Germline CDR1 and CDR2: KGHSH and LQKENI. V shed 1 base and J shed 7 bases, with 11 bases lying between them. The CDR3 DNA reads TGTGCCAGCTCACCACTAACGGGGGATGAGCAGTACTTC. Translation gives CASSPLTGDEQYF.

V is TRBV2 and J is TRBJ2-3; TRBD2 matches at 12 bases. This CDR3 has 18 amino acids. V lost 6 bases, J lost 3 bases, and 13 bases stayed unmatched. Germline values: CDR1 SNHLY, CDR2 FYNNEI. This chain's CDR3 is CASRTTSGGPVITDTQYF. As DNA, the CDR3 is TGTGCCAGCAGGACAACTAGCGGGGGGCCCGTTATAACAGATACGCAGTATTTT. The full variable domain, rest sourced from reference TRBV2 and TRBJ2-3, is EPEVTQTPSHQVTQMGQEVILRCVPISNHLYFYWYRQILGQKVEFLVSFYNNEISEKSEIFDDQFSVERPDGSNFTLKIRSTKLEDSAMYFCASRTTSGGPVITDTQYFGPGTRLTVL.

The V gene is TRBV5-1, the J gene TRBJ1-2; 9 bases are a match to TRBD1. The CDR3 length is 15 residues. CDR1 and CDR2 from the germline V gene are SGHRS and YFSETQ. Trimming removed 3 bases from V and 4 bases from J; junction bases left unmatched: 7. CDR3 protein: CASSSLTGGGYGYTF. The CDR3 DNA sequence: TGCGCCAGCAGCTCACTTACAGGGGGCGGCTATGGCTACACCTTC. The variable domain in full, with the rest retrieved from reference TRBV5-1 and TRBJ1-2, is KAGVTQTPRYLIKTRGQQVTLSCSPISGHRSVSWYQQTPGQGLQFLFEYFSETQRNKGNFPGRFSGRQFSNSRSEMNVSTLELGDSALYLCASSSLTGGGYGYTFGSGTRLTVV.

The V and J genes are TRBV5-1 and TRBJ2-7; TRBD1 agrees at 7 bases. Trimming took 4 bases from V and 3 from J; bases not matched to a gene: 4. Germline V CDR1 and CDR2: SGHRS, YFSETQ. This CDR3 comprises 13 residues. In DNA, the CDR3 is TGCGCCAGCAGCACGGGACAGTTCTACGAGCAGTACTTC. It yields the protein CASSTGQFYEQYF.

The rearrangement links TRBV4-2 to TRBJ1-6; no clear D gene. The length of the CDR3 is 16 residues. The germline V gene encodes CDR1 LGHNA and CDR2 YNFKEQ. The V end lost 2 bases, the J end lost 0 bases, and 8 bases lay between the germline ends. Here the CDR3 reads CASSQIGSSYNSPLHF. The DNA of the CDR3 is TGTGCCAGCAGCCAAATCGGGAGCTCCTATAATTCACCCCTCCACTTT.

The chain couples TRBV4-1 to TRBJ2-7; 10 bases align to TRBD1. Germline loops: CDR1 MGHRA, CDR2 YSYEKL. V lost 1 base to trimming and J lost 3 bases; unmatched junction nucleotides: 6. This CDR3 region has 16 residues. This chain's CDR3 is CASSQVAGQGHYEQYF. In DNA form, the CDR3 reads TGCGCCAGCAGCCAAGTAGCGGGACAGGGGCACTACGAGCAGTACTTC.

The V call is TRBV10-2, the J call TRBJ1-5; TRBD1 matches at 8 bases. Germline lookup yields CDR1 WSHSY and CDR2 SAAADI. The CDR3 has 16 residues. J gave up 5 bases and V 3 bases, and 9 bases lay outside the gene matches. The CDR3 DNA reads TGCGCCAGCAGTGACAGGGGGCGGACACACCATCAGCCCCAGCATTTT. It codes for CASSDRGRTHHQPQHF.

This clone was picked up a small number of times. V is TRBV9 and J is TRBJ2-7, with 7 bases that match TRBD2. V lost 6 bases, J lost 4 bases, and 10 bases stayed unmatched. This CDR3 comprises 14 residues. In germline, CDR1 is SGDLS, CDR2 YYNGEE. CDR3 amino acids: CASNRAGLGYEQYF. DNA for the CDR3: TGTGCCAGCAACAGAGCGGGACTGGGTTACGAGCAGTACTTC.

The J gene is TRBJ1-6, the V gene TRBV7-8; no clear D gene. CDR1 is SGHVS and CDR2 is FQNEAQ in the germline V gene. With 4 bases removed from V and 9 bases from J, the gap between germline ends came to 16 bases. This CDR3 is 15 amino acids long. CDR3 region: CASSSLSNGGSPLHF. CDR3 DNA: TGTGCCAGCAGCTCCCTTTCGAACGGCGGTTCACCCCTCCACTTT.

The chain combines TRBV18 with TRBJ1-1; TRBD1 might be the D (5 bases). Trimming removed 6 bases from V and 1 base from J, with 9 bases in between. The CDR3 runs to 13 residues. CDR1 KGHSH and CDR2 LQKENI come from the germline V gene. CDR3 region: CASSRRENTEAFF. Written as DNA, the CDR3 is TGTGCCAGCTCGCGCAGGGAGAACACTGAAGCTTTCTTT.